One and the same sample provided the 5 T cell receptor beta chains below, sequenced in a study of early T cells in non-severe SARS-CoV-2 infection. MiXCR, applied by TCRdb to the 5' RACE reads, yields one record per CDR3 protein. Of more than 50,000 distinct CDR3 sequences listed, about 9.3% are singletons. The sample was whole blood. These receptors were obtained from an adult who was a healthcare worker with PCR-confirmed SARS-CoV-2 infection or an uninfected control (not recorded which).

In its sample, this clonotype was seen a few times. V gene TRBV6-4 combines with J gene TRBJ1-1; no clear D. Germline V gene lookup returns CDR1 MRHNA and CDR2 SNTAGT. The V gene lost 0 bases and the J gene lost 5 bases, with 7 bases spanning the gap. The CDR3 is made up of 13 amino acids. The CDR3 region is CASSDSQDTEAFF. CDR3 DNA sequence: TGTGCCAGCAGTGACTCTCAGGATACTGAAGCTTTCTTT.

As regards this clonotype: A much larger clonotype is one base distant, so this may be a read error. This CDR3 fails to terminate in the conserved phenylalanine or tryptophan, so it likely reflects a read error. Written as DNA, the CDR3 is TGTGCCAGTAGAACCCGGGGGAATAACTATGGCTACACCCTC. Encoded protein: CASRTRGNNYGYTL. V is TRBV19 and J is TRBJ1-2, with a weak D call TRBD1 (5 bases). The CDR3 spans 14 residues. CDR1 LNHDA and CDR2 SQIVND come from the germline V gene (reference sequence). V was clipped by 6 bases and J by 1 base, with 12 bases between them.

This clonotype was seen at least ten times. This chain connects TRBV6-5 to TRBJ1-2; 11 bases match TRBD1. The germline gives CDR1 MNHEY, CDR2 SVGAGI. This CDR3 spans 14 amino acids. V lost 5 bases, J lost 4 bases, and 3 bases stayed unmatched. Here the CDR3 reads CASSRTGGTYGYTF. The CDR3 bases are TGTGCCAGCAGTAGGACAGGGGGCACCTATGGCTACACCTTC.

The chain carries TRBV11-2 and TRBJ2-7, with D perhaps matching TRBD2 (6 bases). The V gene's germline CDR1 is SGHAT and CDR2 FQNNGV. The CDR3 extends over 14 amino acids. Trimming removed 5 bases from V and 4 bases from J, with 15 bases in between. The CDR3 sequence: CASSLTGTLYEQYF. Here the CDR3 DNA reads TGTGCCAGCAGCCTGACTGGGACTCTTTACGAGCAGTACTTC.

This clonotype was seen ten or more times. The chain combines TRBV2 with TRBJ2-6; D may be TRBD2 (5 bases). V dropped 6 bases and J dropped 0 bases, with 9 bases sitting between them. Germline-derived CDR1 and CDR2 are SNHLY and FYNNEI. The length of the CDR3 is 15 residues. In DNA form, the CDR3 reads TGTGCCAGCAGCCGGGATTACTCTGGGGCCAACGTCCTGACTTTC. Amino acids: CASSRDYSGANVLTF.